This paragraph covers one TCR beta chain sequence. Clones were sequenced by immunoSEQ multiplex PCR, and TCRdb holds only the in-frame ones, with some missing. The profile shows some 210,000 clones, around four fifths of them singletons. This entry comes from a study of blood T cell repertoires in COVID-19. Trimming took 4 bases from V and 9 from J, leaving 16 bases between them. The CDR3 runs 15 residues. Germline CDR1 reads LNHDA; CDR2 reads SQIVND (reference sequence). This clonotype originated in a man over 45 with active or convalescent COVID-19. The genes are TRBV19 and TRBJ1-6; D is possibly TRBD1 (5 bases). Sequenced sample: peripheral blood. The CDR3 DNA sequence: TGTGCCAGTAGTAGCCACCAGGGAAGCGTTTCACCCCTCCACTTT. It translates to CASSSHQGSVSPLHF. Variable domain in full (rest from reference TRBV19 and TRBJ1-6): DGGITQSPKYLFRKEGQNVTLSCEQNLNHDAMYWYRQDPGQGLRLIYYSQIVNDFQKGDIAEGYSVSREKKESFPLTVTSAQKNPTAFYLCASSSHQGSVSPLHFGNGTRLTVT.